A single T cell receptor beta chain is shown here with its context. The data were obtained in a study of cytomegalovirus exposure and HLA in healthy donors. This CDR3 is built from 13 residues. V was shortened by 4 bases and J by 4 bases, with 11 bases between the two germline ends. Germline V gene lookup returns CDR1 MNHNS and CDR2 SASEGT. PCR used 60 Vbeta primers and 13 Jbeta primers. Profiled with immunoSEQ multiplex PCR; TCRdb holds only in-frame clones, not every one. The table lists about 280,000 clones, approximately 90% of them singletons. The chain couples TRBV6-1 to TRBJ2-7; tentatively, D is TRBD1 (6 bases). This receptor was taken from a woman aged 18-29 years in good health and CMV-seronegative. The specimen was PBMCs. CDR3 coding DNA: TGTGCCAGCAGTGGGGTACAGGGTTACGAGCAGTACTTC. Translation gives CASSGVQGYEQYF.